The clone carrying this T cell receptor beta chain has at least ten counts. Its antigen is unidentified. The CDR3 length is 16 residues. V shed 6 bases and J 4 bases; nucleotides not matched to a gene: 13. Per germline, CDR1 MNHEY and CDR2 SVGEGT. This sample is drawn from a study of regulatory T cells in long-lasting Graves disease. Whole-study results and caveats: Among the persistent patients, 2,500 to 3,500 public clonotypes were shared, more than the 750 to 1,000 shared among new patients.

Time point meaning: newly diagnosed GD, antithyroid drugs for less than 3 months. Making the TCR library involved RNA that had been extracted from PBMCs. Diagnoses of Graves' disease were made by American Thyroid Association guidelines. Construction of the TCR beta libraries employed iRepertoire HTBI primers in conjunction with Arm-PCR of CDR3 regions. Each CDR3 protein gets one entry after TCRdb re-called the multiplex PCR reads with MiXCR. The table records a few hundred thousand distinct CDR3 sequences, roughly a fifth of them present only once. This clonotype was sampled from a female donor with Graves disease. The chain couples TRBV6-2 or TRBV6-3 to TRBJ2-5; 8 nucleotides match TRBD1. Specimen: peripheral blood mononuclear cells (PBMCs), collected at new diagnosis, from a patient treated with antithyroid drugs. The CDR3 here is CASSPLTDRDLETQYF. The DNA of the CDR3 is TGTGCCAGCAGCCCCCTTACGGACAGGGATTTAGAGACCCAGTACTTC.